This is a list of T cell receptor beta chains from one sample in a study of cytomegalovirus exposure and HLA in healthy donors. TCRdb keeps only in-frame clones here, not all; method: immunoSEQ multiplex PCR. Of about 120,000 clones in the sample, 70% to 85% were seen once. The source material was PBMCs. Source of these receptors: a man between 40 and 49 years old in good health and CMV-seropositive. CDR3s include the opening cysteine and the closing phenylalanine or tryptophan. The order of the fields is J gene, clone size, D gene, V gene, CDR3 DNA, CDR3 protein. A D gene is named only where the DNA matches it firmly. Size tells how often a clone was seen (once, few, many) or the class of an expanded clone, and some rows leave it out.

>TRBJ1-6|-|-|TRBV5-1
TGCGCCAGCAGCTCAGCGGGGGTCTCTAATTCACCCCTCCACTTT
CASSSAGVSNSPLHF
>TRBJ2-3|-|TRBD2|TRBV4-2
TGTGCCAGCACGCCGACCGGACTAGCGGGGGGCACAGATACGCAGTATTTT
CASTPTGLAGGTDTQYF
>TRBJ2-7|-|TRBD2|TRBV4-3
TGCGCCAGCAGCTCGCGGACTAGCGGGGGATCAACCGCCTACGAGCAGTACTTC
CASSSRTSGGSTAYEQYF
>TRBJ2-7|few|-|TRBV19
TGTGCCAGTAGGGTCCAACAGGGACCTTCCTACGAGCAGTACTTC
CASRVQQGPSYEQYF
>TRBJ2-1|-|-|TRBV28
TGTGCCAGCAGTGCCCCGGGATGGACGCATGAGCAGTTCTTC
CASSAPGWTHEQFF
>TRBJ2-1|few|-|TRBV4-2
TGTGCCAGCAGCCAGGAGGGGGCCTCCTACAATGAGCAGTTCTTC
CASSQEGASYNEQFF
>TRBJ2-7|-|-|TRBV6-1
TGTGCCAGCAGTGAAGTTGCGGGCTACGAGCAGTACTTC
CASSEVAGYEQYF
>TRBJ2-2|once|-|TRBV7-8
TGTGCCAGCAGGCCGGCGGGGGCAGGGCCGAACACCGGGGAGCTGTTTTTT
CASRPAGAGPNTGELFF
>TRBJ1-6|-|TRBD1|TRBV9
TGTGCCAGCAGCGCACAGGGGGCGGGTAATTCACCCCTCCACTTT
CASSAQGAGNSPLHF
>TRBJ2-4|few|TRBD1|TRBV6-6
TGTGCCAGCAGTTACTTCTCGGGACAGCAAAACATTCAGTACTTC
CASSYFSGQQNIQYF
>TRBJ2-3|medium-sized|TRBD2|TRBV4-3
TGCGCCAGCAGCCAAGAAAGAAGCGGGGCAACAGATACGCAGTATTTT
CASSQERSGATDTQYF
>TRBJ2-3|-|TRBD2|TRBV5-1
TGCGCCAGCAGCTTTGGCGGGGGATCCACAGATACGCAGTATTTT
CASSFGGGSTDTQYF
>TRBJ1-6|-|TRBD1|TRBV9
TGTGCCAGCAGCAATCGGACAGGGGGGAGCTCACCCCTCCACTTT
CASSNRTGGSSPLHF
>TRBJ2-1|once|TRBD2|TRBV5-1
TGCGCCAGCAGAAGGGGGACTAGCGGGGTTGTTTGGTTCTTC
CASRRGTSGVVWFF
>TRBJ2-3|-|TRBD2|TRBV25-1
TGTGCCAGCAGAGCGGGAATCACAGATACGCAGTATTTT
CASRAGITDTQYF
>TRBJ2-1|-|TRBD2|TRBV28
TGTGCCAGCAGTTTATTACTAGCGGGGGCTAGAAATGAGCAGTTCTTC
CASSLLLAGARNEQFF
>TRBJ1-3|-|TRBD1|TRBV19
TGTGCCAGTAGGACAGGGAGGAGAAACACCATATATTTT
CASRTGRRNTIYF
>TRBJ1-3|-|TRBD1|TRBV7-3
TGTGCCAGCAGCCTAACGGGACAGCTCTCTGGAAACACCATATATTTT
CASSLTGQLSGNTIYF
>TRBJ1-5|-|-|TRBV7-8
TGTGCCAGCAGCTTAGGCAGGGCCAGTAGGGTCAATCAGCCCCAGCATTTT
CASSLGRASRVNQPQHF
>TRBJ2-2|-|-|TRBV2
TGTGCCAGCACTAGGGGAAGGAACACCGGGGAGCTGTTTTTT
CASTRGRNTGELFF
>TRBJ2-1|-|TRBD1|TRBV28
TGTGCCAGCAGAACTCCGACAGGGTTGGATGAGCAGTTCTTC
CASRTPTGLDEQFF
>TRBJ2-3|-|TRBD2|TRBV28
TGTGCCAGCAGTTTATTGGCGGGGGGGCAATCGCAGTATTTT
CASSLLAGGQSQYF
>TRBJ1-5|-|-|TRBV4-1
TGCGCCAGCAGCCGAATCCAGAAGGGGCCTCGAGATCAGCCCCAGCATTTT
CASSRIQKGPRDQPQHF
>TRBJ2-2|-|-|TRBV4-3
TGCGCCAGCAGCACCCGAGCCGGGACAAAGAACACCGGGGAGCTGTTTTTT
CASSTRAGTKNTGELFF